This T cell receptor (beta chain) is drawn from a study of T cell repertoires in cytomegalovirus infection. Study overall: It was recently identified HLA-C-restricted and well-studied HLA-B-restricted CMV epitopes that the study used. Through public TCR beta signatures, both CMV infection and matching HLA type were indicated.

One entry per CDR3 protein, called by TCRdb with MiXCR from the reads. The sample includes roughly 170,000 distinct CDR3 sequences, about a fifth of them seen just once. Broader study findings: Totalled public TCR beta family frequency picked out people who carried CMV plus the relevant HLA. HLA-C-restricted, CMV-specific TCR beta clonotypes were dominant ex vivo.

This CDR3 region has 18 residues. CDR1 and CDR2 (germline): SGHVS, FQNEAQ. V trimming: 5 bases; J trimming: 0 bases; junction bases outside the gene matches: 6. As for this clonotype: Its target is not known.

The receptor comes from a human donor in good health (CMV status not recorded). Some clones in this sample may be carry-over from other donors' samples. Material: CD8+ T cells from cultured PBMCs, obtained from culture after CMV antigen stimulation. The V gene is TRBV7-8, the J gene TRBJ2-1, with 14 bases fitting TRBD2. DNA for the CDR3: TGTGCCAGCAGCGGACTAGCGGGGGGCTCCACCTCCTACAATGAGCAGTTCTTC. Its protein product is CASSGLAGGSTSYNEQFF.